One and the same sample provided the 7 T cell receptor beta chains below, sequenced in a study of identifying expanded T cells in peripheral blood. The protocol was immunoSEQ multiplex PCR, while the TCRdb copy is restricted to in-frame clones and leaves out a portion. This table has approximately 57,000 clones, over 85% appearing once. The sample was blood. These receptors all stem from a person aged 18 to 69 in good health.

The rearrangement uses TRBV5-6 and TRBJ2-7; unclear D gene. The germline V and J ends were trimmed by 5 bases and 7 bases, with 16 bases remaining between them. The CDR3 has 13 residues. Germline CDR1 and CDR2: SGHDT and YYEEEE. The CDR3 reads CASSRPHLGEQYF. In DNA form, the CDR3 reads TGTGCCAGCAGTCGGCCGCACCTAGGTGAGCAGTACTTC.

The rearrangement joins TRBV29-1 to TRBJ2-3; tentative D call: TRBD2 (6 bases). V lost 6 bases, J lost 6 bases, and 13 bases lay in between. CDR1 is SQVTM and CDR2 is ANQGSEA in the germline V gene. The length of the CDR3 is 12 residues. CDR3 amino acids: CSVAGGGDTQYF. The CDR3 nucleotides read TGCAGCGTCGCCGGGGGTGGTGATACGCAGTATTTT.

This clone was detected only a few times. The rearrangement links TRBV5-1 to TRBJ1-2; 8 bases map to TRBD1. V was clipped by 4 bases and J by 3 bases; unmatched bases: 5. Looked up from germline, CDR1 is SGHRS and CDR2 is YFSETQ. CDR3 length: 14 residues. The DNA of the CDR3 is TGCGCCAGCAGCCCACGGACAGGGCACTATGGCTACACCTTC. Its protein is CASSPRTGHYGYTF.

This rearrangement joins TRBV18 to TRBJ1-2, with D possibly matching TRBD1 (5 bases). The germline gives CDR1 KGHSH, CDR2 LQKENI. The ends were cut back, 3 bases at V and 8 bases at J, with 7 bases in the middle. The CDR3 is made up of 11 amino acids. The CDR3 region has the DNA TGTGCCAGCTCACCGGGGGACGGCTACACCTTC. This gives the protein CASSPGDGYTF. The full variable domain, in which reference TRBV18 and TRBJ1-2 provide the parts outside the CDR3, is NAGVMQNPRHLVRRRGQEARLRCSPMKGHSHVYWYRQLPEEGLKFMVYLQKENIIDESGMPKERFSAEFPKEGPSILRIQQVVRGDSAAYFCASSPGDGYTFGSGTRLTVV.

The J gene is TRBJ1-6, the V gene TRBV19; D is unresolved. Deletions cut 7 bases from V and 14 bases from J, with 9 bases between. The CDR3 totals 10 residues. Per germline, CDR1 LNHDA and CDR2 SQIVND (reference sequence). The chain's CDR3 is CASTVRTLHF. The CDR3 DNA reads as TGTGCCAGTACAGTTCGGACCCTCCACTTT.

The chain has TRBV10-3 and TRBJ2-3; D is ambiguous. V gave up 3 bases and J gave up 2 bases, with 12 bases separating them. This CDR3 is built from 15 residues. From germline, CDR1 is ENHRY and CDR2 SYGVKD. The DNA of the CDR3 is TGTGCCATCAGTGAAGGGCCGACTGCCACAGATACGCAGTATTTT. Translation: CAISEGPTATDTQYF.

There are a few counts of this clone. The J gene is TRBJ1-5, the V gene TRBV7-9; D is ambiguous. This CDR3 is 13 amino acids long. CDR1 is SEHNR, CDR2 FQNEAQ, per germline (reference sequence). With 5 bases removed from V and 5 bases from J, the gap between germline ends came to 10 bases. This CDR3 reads CASSQAPHQPQHF. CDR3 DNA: TGTGCCAGCAGCCAGGCTCCTCATCAGCCCCAGCATTTT. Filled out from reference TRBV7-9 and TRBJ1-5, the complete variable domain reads DTGVSQNPRHKITKRGQNVTFRCDPISEHNRLYWYRQTLGQGPEFLTYFQNEAQLEKSRLLSDRFSAERPKGSFSTLEIQRTEQGDSAMYLCASSQAPHQPQHFGDGTRLSIL.